Presented here are 14 T cell receptor beta chains from one specimen sequenced in a study of technical replicates of blood from several donors. Sequencing used immunoSEQ multiplex PCR; TCRdb keeps in-frame clones, though not all of them. The sample consists of about 80,000 clones, about 91% of them appearing once. The sequenced sample was T cells isolated from PBMCs. The receptors were gathered from a human donor in good health.

V is TRBV28 and J is TRBJ2-1, with 8 bases fitting TRBD1. Germline V gene data show CDR1 as MDHEN and CDR2 as SYDVKM. The CDR3 has 17 amino acids. J lost 0 bases, V lost 5 bases, and 9 bases had no gene match. The CDR3 sequence is CASSPFTGTGSYNEQFF. As DNA, the CDR3 is TGTGCCAGCAGTCCATTCACCGGGACAGGCTCCTACAATGAGCAGTTCTTC.

In DNA form, the CDR3 reads TGTGCCAGCAGCCCCAGGGACTCTGAAGCTTTCTTT. Protein product: CASSPRDSEAFF. The chain joins TRBV5-4 to TRBJ1-1; tentative D call: TRBD1 (5 bases). Germline V gene lookup returns CDR1 SGHNT and CDR2 YYREEE (reference sequence). The CDR3 covers 12 residues. Trimming pared 4 bases from V and 6 bases from J, leaving 10 bases between. Variable domain in full (rest from reference TRBV5-4 and TRBJ1-1): ETGVTQSPTHLIKTRGQQVTLRCSSQSGHNTVSWYQQALGQGPQFIFQYYREEENGRGNFPPRFSGLQFPNYSSELNVNALELDDSALYLCASSPRDSEAFFGQGTRLTVV.

This sequence joins TRBV5-8 and TRBJ2-2, with D unresolved. From germline, CDR1 is SGHTS and CDR2 YDEGEE. The CDR3 length is 15 residues. V lost 4 bases, J lost 0 bases, and 10 bases lay in between. The CDR3, as DNA: TGTGCCAGCAGCCCGCCCCTACCGAACACCGGGGAGCTGTTTTTT. Translating gives CASSPPLPNTGELFF. Full variable domain (remainder filled in from reference TRBV5-8 and TRBJ2-2): EAGVTQSPTHLIKTRGQQATLRCSPISGHTSVYWYQQALGLGLQFLLWYDEGEERNRGNFPPRFSGRQFPNYSSELNVNALELEDSALYLCASSPPLPNTGELFFGEGSRLTVL.

This chain connects TRBV6-5 to TRBJ1-1; possible D gene TRBD1, 5 bases. Trimming took 5 bases from V and 10 from J, leaving 11 bases between them. Germline V gives CDR1 MNHEY, CDR2 SVGAGI. The CDR3 spans 11 residues. CDR3 sequence reads: CASSQQGRAFF. The CDR3 DNA reads as TGTGCCAGCAGTCAGCAGGGTCGAGCTTTCTTT.

The chain is built from TRBV2 and TRBJ2-1; 11 positions agree with TRBD2. This CDR3 is built from 15 residues. The trim removed 6 bases at V and 8 bases at J, leaving 9 bases unmatched. Germline CDR1 and CDR2: SNHLY and FYNNEI. The CDR3 is CASRGELAGVHEQFF. The CDR3 bases are TGTGCCAGCAGGGGAGAACTAGCGGGAGTTCATGAGCAGTTCTTC.

The rearrangement links TRBV4-2 to TRBJ2-2; 8 positions agree with TRBD1. Losses at the gene ends were 1 base for V and 5 bases for J; bases not matched to a gene: 6. CDR1 is LGHNA and CDR2 is YNFKEQ in the germline V gene. CDR3 length: 16 amino acids. CDR3 in DNA: TGTGCCAGCAGCCAAGTGCAGACAGGGGCTACCGGGGAGCTGTTTTTT. Its translation is CASSQVQTGATGELFF.

This chain uses TRBV2 with TRBJ1-5; the D gene is possibly TRBD1 (6 bases). Germline CDR1 SNHLY, CDR2 FYNNEI. The CDR3 extends over 17 amino acids. Trimming removed 7 bases at V and 3 bases at J, with 22 bases between. CDR3: CASNRRGGKGFNQPQHF. The CDR3 DNA follows: TGTGCCAGCAACCGGAGGGGGGGGAAGGGGTTCAATCAGCCCCAGCATTTT.

The genes are TRBV6-5 and TRBJ1-5; no clear D. CDR1 and CDR2 from the germline V gene are MNHEY and SVGAGI. V was trimmed by 2 bases and J by 3 bases, leaving 8 bases between them. The CDR3 sequence is 14 residues long. CDR3 protein: CASSYTSVNQPQHF. Written as DNA, the CDR3 is TGTGCCAGCAGTTACACGAGTGTCAATCAGCCCCAGCATTTT.

The chain recombines TRBV11-2 with TRBJ1-1; D is unresolved. Germline lookup yields CDR1 SGHAT and CDR2 FQNNGV. There are 14 residues in the CDR3. The V end lost 4 bases, the J end lost 2 bases, and 11 bases lay between the germline ends. CDR3 sequence (DNA): TGTGCCAGCAGCTGGTCGGGAGGCAACACTGAAGCTTTCTTT. The encoded protein is CASSWSGGNTEAFF.

V is TRBV30 and J is TRBJ2-1; D unclear. The germline V and J ends were trimmed by 0 bases and 6 bases, with 3 bases remaining between them. The CDR3 is made up of 11 amino acids. Germline assignment: CDR1 GTSNPN and CDR2 SVGIG (reference sequence). CDR3 nucleotide sequence: TGTGCCTGGAGTGTACTCAATGAGCAGTTCTTC. This translates into CAWSVLNEQFF.

This chain uses TRBV28 with TRBJ1-1, with 9 nucleotides matching TRBD1. The length of the CDR3 is 14 residues. With 8 bases clipped from V and 1 base from J, the junction kept 5 bases outside the gene matches. Germline loops: CDR1 MDHEN, CDR2 SYDVKM. CDR3 in amino acids: CASGTDRGNTEAFF. The CDR3 DNA is TGTGCCAGCGGAACGGACAGGGGGAACACTGAAGCTTTCTTT.

This rearrangement joins TRBV10-2 to TRBJ1-5; D ambiguous. This CDR3 has 12 amino acids. Trimming left V 6 bases short and J 5 bases short, with 8 bases between. Germline V gene sequence: CDR1 WSHSY, CDR2 SAAADI. For the CDR3, the DNA is TGCGCCAGCAGCCTATTAGATCAGCCCCAGCATTTT. Translated, it gives CASSLLDQPQHF.

The chain joins TRBV20-1 to TRBJ2-7, with D perhaps TRBD1 (6 bases). The germline gives CDR1 DFQATT, CDR2 SNEGSKA (reference sequence). This CDR3 comprises 11 residues. V lost 6 bases and J 1 base, leaving 7 bases between the germline ends. The CDR3 DNA reads TGCAGTGCAGACAGGTCCTACGAGCAGTACTTC. This codes for CSADRSYEQYF.

This chain links TRBV6-6 with TRBJ2-7, with D uncertain. This CDR3 spans 15 amino acids. Germline V gene sequence: CDR1 MNHNY, CDR2 SVGAGI (reference sequence). The ends were cut back, 6 bases at V and 2 bases at J, with 17 bases in the middle. The CDR3 nucleotides read TGTGCCAGCAGATTTCCTTCGACTGAAACCTACGAGCAGTACTTC. This gives the protein CASRFPSTETYEQYF.